The rows below give T cell receptor beta chains drawn from one sample of a study of T cells in Graves' hyperthyroidism and ophthalmopathy. TCRdb redid the calling of the multiplex PCR reads with MiXCR, one entry per CDR3 protein. The table records about 700,000 distinct CDR3 sequences, 12% to 15% of them present only once. Material for sequencing was blood. The receptors here all came from a woman younger than 30 with Graves' hyperthyroidism. Both conserved end residues are part of each CDR3. Fields, in order: CDR3 protein, CDR3 DNA, D gene, clone size, J gene, V gene. The D gene is left open where the match is weak. Clone size is given for some rows only: seen once, a few or many times, or a class if the clone is expanded.

CDR3aa: CASSVTGTGMYEQYF
CDR3nt: TGTGCCAGCAGCGTCACCGGGACAGGGATGTACGAGCAGTACTTC
d_gene: TRBD1
abundance: many
j_gene: TRBJ2-7
v_gene: TRBV28

CDR3aa: CASSQDTGGGVGRYEQYF
CDR3nt: TGCGCCAGCAGCCAAGATACTGGAGGGGGCGTGGGACGCTACGAGCAGTACTTC
d_gene: -
abundance: -
j_gene: TRBJ2-7
v_gene: TRBV4-3

CDR3aa: CASSYSSGPTNQQYF
CDR3nt: TGTGCCAGCAGTTACTCGAGCGGACCTACAAACCAGCAGTACTTC
d_gene: -
abundance: -
j_gene: TRBJ2-7
v_gene: TRBV6-2/TRBV6-3

CDR3aa: CASSPKRTGLYEQYF
CDR3nt: TGTGCCAGCAGCCCTAAAAGGACAGGGCTCTACGAGCAGTACTTC
d_gene: TRBD1
abundance: many
j_gene: TRBJ2-7
v_gene: TRBV7-9

CDR3aa: CASSEGAIAQETQYF
CDR3nt: TGTGCCAGCAGTGAAGGGGCAATAGCGCAAGAGACCCAGTACTTC
d_gene: -
abundance: -
j_gene: TRBJ2-5
v_gene: TRBV2

CDR3aa: CSVAPSSADTQYF
CDR3nt: TGCAGCGTCGCCCCCTCTAGCGCAGATACGCAGTATTTT
d_gene: -
abundance: many
j_gene: TRBJ2-3
v_gene: TRBV29-1

CDR3aa: CAWSLSGRQETQYF
CDR3nt: TGTGCCTGGAGTTTGAGCGGGAGACAAGAGACCCAGTACTTC
d_gene: TRBD2
abundance: few
j_gene: TRBJ2-5
v_gene: TRBV30

CDR3aa: CAIKGQVLSTEAFF
CDR3nt: TGTGCCATCAAGGGACAGGTCCTCAGCACTGAAGCTTTCTTT
d_gene: TRBD1
abundance: few
j_gene: TRBJ1-1
v_gene: TRBV10-3

CDR3aa: CASSLVGNSPQFF
CDR3nt: TGTGCCAGCAGTTTAGTAGGTAATAGCCCACAGTTCTTC
d_gene: -
abundance: few
j_gene: TRBJ2-1
v_gene: TRBV12-3/TRBV12-4

CDR3aa: CSATSRLAGPYEQYF
CDR3nt: TGCAGTGCTACTTCCCGACTAGCGGGGCCCTACGAGCAGTACTTC
d_gene: TRBD2
abundance: many
j_gene: TRBJ2-7
v_gene: TRBV20-1

CDR3aa: CAWTLMGPADTQYF
CDR3nt: TGTGCCTGGACACTTATGGGCCCCGCAGATACGCAGTATTTT
d_gene: -
abundance: many
j_gene: TRBJ2-3
v_gene: TRBV30

CDR3aa: CASSSPPGTSGANTGELFF
CDR3nt: TGTGCCAGCAGCTCTCCCCCCGGGACTAGCGGTGCGAACACCGGGGAGCTGTTTTTT
d_gene: TRBD2
abundance: -
j_gene: TRBJ2-2
v_gene: TRBV11-3